This T cell receptor (beta chain) came from a study of T cells in Graves' hyperthyroidism and ophthalmopathy (dated by TCRdb to 2018 to 2020). With regard to the full study: Peripheral blood was sampled at the time of initial diagnosis, prior to any treatment. A discovery cohort of about 95 patients, 43 with Graves' ophthalmopathy and about 60 with stable Graves' hyperthyroidism, was used to find distinguishing TCR V-J signatures. Prospective prediction of ophthalmopathy was tested in an independent validation cohort of approximately 18 hyperthyroidism patients and around 16 patients who later progressed to ophthalmopathy. For training and testing, the roughly 97 patients in the discovery cohort were randomly divided in a 7:3 ratio. Thyroid tissue and blood T-cell repertoires from six Graves' hyperthyroidism patients were also compared in the study. After blood sampling, hyperthyroidism patients were treated with methimazole at a starting dose of 30 mg daily, and ophthalmopathy patients were treated with high-dose intravenous methylprednisolone. TCR Vbeta CDR3 sequencing of 120 to 150 peripheral blood samples (over 40 ophthalmopathy, about 75 hyperthyroidism and roughly 17 progressor patients) is reported in the paper.

Findings and caveats that apply to the study as a whole: During validation, the model predicted progression to ophthalmopathy a median of around six months ahead of onset, with almost 71% sensitivity and almost 75% specificity. Sample size was not statistically predetermined, and investigators were not blinded to group allocation. Most expanded thyroid clonotypes (frequency above 0.001) were also found in blood, which suggests that blood repertoires may mirror thyroid immune responses. A model built on a 13 V-J signature distinguished ophthalmopathy from stable hyperthyroidism, reaching roughly 88% sensitivity and approximately 81% specificity in cross-validation and 80%/75% in testing.

This clonotype occurred many times. Its antigen is unknown. Nothing much larger sits one base from this clone, and base qualities are not available. Per the germline V gene (reference sequence), LGHDT is the CDR1 and YNNKEL is the CDR2. V ends up 0 bases short and J 5 bases short, with an unmatched junction base count of 3. Taken from cysteine to phenylalanine, the CDR3 has 15 residues. Just CDR3 DNA is preserved here, 45 bases in frame from base 1. Amplification of TCR beta CDR3 regions was carried out from RNA transcripts. A first-round RT-PCR of the TCR CDR3 used the HTBI primer set with the Qiagen OneStep RT-PCR kit. Libraries were constructed in a second round of multiplex PCR, after which size selection and purification were performed. Paired-end sequencing of the libraries was performed with 100 bp reads on an Illumina HiSeq2000. As for the original processing: SOAPnuke was used to process the raw data, with reads discarded if the reads contained adapters or uncalled bases, had a mean Phred below 15, or lacked an exact constant-primer or identifier match. High-quality paired reads were merged with COPE v1.2.5, and unique nucleotide sequences were defined as clonotypes. Clonotypes were aligned to IMGT TRBV, TRBD and TRBJ reference segments using MiTCR v1.1. Analysis was restricted to V-J combinations with a frequency above 0.0001, which covered roughly 99% of repertoires. The TCS score was defined as the ratio of F50 (clonal expansion) to E x V (chaos), calculated using BLOSUM62-based TCRdist between CDR3 peptides within each V-J. Welch's t-statistics and random forest reduced roughly 540 V-J features to roughly 13, which were used in a naive Bayes classifier (R e1071). Using fastp at Q25 and MiXCR, TCRdb reprocessed the public reads and kept productive beta chains. Entries that share a CDR3 protein sequence are merged under the most common genes and DNA. The V and J calls, along with clone size, are taken from TCRdb and not from the paper's own processing. Across this sample there are a few hundred thousand distinct CDR3 sequences, with 15% to 18% seen only once. About 14% of the sample belongs to the ten largest clones.

Stable Graves' hyperthyroidism was defined as no progression to ophthalmopathy during 18 months of follow-up. The hyperthyroidism patients were between 18 and 65 years old and newly diagnosed, with a disease duration of less than 2 months. Exclusion was applied to patients with uncontrolled infections, other autoimmune diseases, pregnancy or lactation. Diagnoses were based on clinical symptoms, serum thyroxine and TRAb, thyroid ultrasound and orbital computed tomography. PBMCs were isolated from about 9.2 ml of fresh peripheral blood by Ficoll-Paque density gradient centrifugation. Trizol reagent was used to extract total RNA, and RNA quality was then checked on an Agilent 2100 Bioanalyzer.

This TCR derives from a woman under 30 with Graves' hyperthyroidism. The rearrangement joined TRBV3-1 to TRBJ1-4, and TRBD1 aligns with 7 junction nucleotides. Source material: blood. CDR3 protein: CASSQDGRGNEKLFF. DNA sequence: TGTGCCAGCAGCCAAGATGGCAGGGGGAATGAAAAACTGTTTTTT.